This entry lists 2 T cell receptor beta chains sequenced from one sample in a study of a mutant IDH1 vaccine in newly diagnosed glioma. Using immunoSEQ multiplex PCR, the repertoire was profiled, and TCRdb retains in-frame clones only, with some absent. Among 30,000 or so clones listed, 82% were seen once. The sample's time point: baseline, week 1 (first vaccination visit). Treatment meaning: pre-vaccination baseline after standard-of-care therapy. Specimen: PBMCs, collected from a glioma patient treated with radiotherapy, temozolomide or both. The receptors come from a man under 40 with glioma.

The count of this clone is one. V usage is TRBV5-1 and J usage is TRBJ1-2; unclear D gene. CDR1 and CDR2 (germline): SGHRS, YFSETQ. The CDR3 sequence is 14 residues long. V lost 1 base and J lost 7, with 14 bases in between. The CDR3 protein is CASSLNGKTGGYTF. The DNA of the CDR3 is TGCGCCAGCAGCTTGAATGGTAAAACGGGTGGCTACACCTTC. The variable domain in full, completed from reference TRBV5-1 and TRBJ1-2, reads KAGVTQTPRYLIKTRGQQVTLSCSPISGHRSVSWYQQTPGQGLQFLFEYFSETQRNKGNFPGRFSGRQFSNSRSEMNVSTLELGDSALYLCASSLNGKTGGYTFGSGTRLTVV.

This clone was picked up a small number of times. This chain uses TRBV5-1 with TRBJ2-2; 8 bases match TRBD1. The CDR3 sequence is 15 residues long. The germline CDR1 and CDR2 sequences are SGHRS and YFSETQ. J was trimmed by 3 bases and V by 0 bases; bases with no gene match: 1. The CDR3 loop reads CASSLATGDTGELFF. CDR3 bases: TGCGCCAGCAGCTTGGCGACAGGGGACACCGGGGAGCTGTTTTTT.